This T cell receptor beta chain originates from a study of T cell repertoires in cytomegalovirus infection. Note on this clonotype: Its antigen remains unknown.

The V end lost 5 bases, the J end lost 2 bases, and 12 bases lay between the germline ends. Germline-derived CDR1 and CDR2 are LGHDT and YNNKEL (reference sequence). The CDR3 contains 14 residues. TCRdb independently ran MiXCR on the reads; one entry per CDR3 protein. Of some 940,000 distinct CDR3 sequences listed, approximately 30% are singletons. The sample consisted of cultured CD8+ T cells from PBMCs, taken from culture after CMV antigen stimulation. The source of this sequence is a human donor in good health (CMV status not recorded). Some clones in this sample may be carry-over from other donors' samples. The gene calls are TRBV3-1 and TRBJ1-2; possible D gene TRBD1, 5 bases. The CDR3 coding sequence is TGTGCCAGCAGCGCGGAAGGGACCAACTATGGCTACACCTTC. As protein: CASSAEGTNYGYTF.